This T cell receptor (beta chain) was recovered during a study of blood T cell repertoires in COVID-19. About the study: Acute-phase and convalescent COVID-19 samples originated in the United States, Italy and Spain.

The CDR3 covers 14 residues. CDR1 is SQVTM, CDR2 ANQGSEA, per germline. The trim removed 3 bases at V and 5 bases at J, leaving 9 bases unmatched. Measured with immunoSEQ multiplex PCR; TCRdb has only the in-frame clones, and not every one. The profile covers under 100,000 clones, with around nine tenths appearing a single time and roughly 8.5% taken by the ten largest. This sequence originates from a man aged 30-40 years with acute or convalescent COVID-19. This sequence joins TRBV29-1 and TRBJ2-5; 7 positions match TRBD2. Sequenced sample: peripheral blood. CDR3: CSVETGLRWETQYF. Here the CDR3 DNA reads TGCAGCGTTGAGACGGGACTACGGTGGGAGACCCAGTACTTC.